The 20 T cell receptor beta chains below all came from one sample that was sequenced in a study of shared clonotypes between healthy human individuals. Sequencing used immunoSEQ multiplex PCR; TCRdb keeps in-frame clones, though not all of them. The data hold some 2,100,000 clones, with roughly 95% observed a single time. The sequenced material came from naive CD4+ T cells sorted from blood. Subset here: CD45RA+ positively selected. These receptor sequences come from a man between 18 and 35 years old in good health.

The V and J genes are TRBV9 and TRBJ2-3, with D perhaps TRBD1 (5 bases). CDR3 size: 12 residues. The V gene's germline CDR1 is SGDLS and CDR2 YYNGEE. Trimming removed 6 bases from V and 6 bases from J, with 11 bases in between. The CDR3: CASTPGIDTQYF. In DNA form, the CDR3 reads TGTGCCAGCACCCCAGGGATTGATACGCAGTATTTT.

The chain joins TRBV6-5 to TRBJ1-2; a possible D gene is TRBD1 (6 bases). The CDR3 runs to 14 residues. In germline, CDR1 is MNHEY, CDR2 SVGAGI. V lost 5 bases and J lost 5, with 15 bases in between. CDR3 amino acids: CASSQGTPVYGYTF. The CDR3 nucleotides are TGTGCCAGCAGTCAAGGGACACCGGTATATGGCTACACCTTC.

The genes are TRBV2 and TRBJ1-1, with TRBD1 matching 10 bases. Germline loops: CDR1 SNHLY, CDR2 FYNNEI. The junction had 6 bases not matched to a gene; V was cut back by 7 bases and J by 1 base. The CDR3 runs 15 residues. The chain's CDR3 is CASTGTGAKNTEAFF. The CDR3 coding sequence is TGTGCCAGCACCGGGACAGGGGCTAAGAACACTGAAGCTTTCTTT. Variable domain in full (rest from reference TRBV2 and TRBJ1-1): EPEVTQTPSHQVTQMGQEVILRCVPISNHLYFYWYRQILGQKVEFLVSFYNNEISEKSEIFDDQFSVERPDGSNFTLKIRSTKLEDSAMYFCASTGTGAKNTEAFFGQGTRLTVV.

CDR3 sequence reads: CASSLGLAGGPWETQYF. Written as DNA, the CDR3 is TGTGCCAGCAGCCTAGGACTAGCGGGAGGGCCATGGGAGACCCAGTACTTC. This rearrangement joins TRBV7-2 to TRBJ2-5; 15 bases map to TRBD2. Germline assignment: CDR1 SGHTA and CDR2 FQGNSA. CDR3 length equals 17 residues. The trim removed 5 bases at V and 5 bases at J, leaving 9 bases unmatched.

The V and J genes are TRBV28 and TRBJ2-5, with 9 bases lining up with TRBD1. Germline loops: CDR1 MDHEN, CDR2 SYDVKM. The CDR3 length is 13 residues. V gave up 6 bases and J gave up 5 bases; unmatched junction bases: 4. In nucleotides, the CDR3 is TGTGCCAGCAGACAGACAGGGGGGGAGACCCAGTACTTC. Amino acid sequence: CASRQTGGETQYF. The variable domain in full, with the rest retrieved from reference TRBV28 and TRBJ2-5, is DVKVTQSSRYLVKRTGEKVFLECVQDMDHENMFWYRQDPGLGLRLIYFSYDVKMKEKGDIPEGYSVSREKKERFSLILESASTNQTSMYLCASRQTGGETQYFGPGTRLLVL.

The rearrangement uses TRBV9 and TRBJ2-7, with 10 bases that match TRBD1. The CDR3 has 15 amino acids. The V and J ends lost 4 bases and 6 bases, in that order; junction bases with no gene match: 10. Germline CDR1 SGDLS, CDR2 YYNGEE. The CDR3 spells CASSTQTGTGAEQYF. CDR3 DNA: TGTGCCAGCAGCACCCAAACCGGGACAGGGGCCGAGCAGTACTTC.

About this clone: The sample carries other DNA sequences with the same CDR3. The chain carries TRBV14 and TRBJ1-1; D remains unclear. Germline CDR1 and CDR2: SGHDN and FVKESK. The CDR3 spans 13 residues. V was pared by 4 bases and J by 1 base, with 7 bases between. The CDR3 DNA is TGTGCCAGCAGCCTCGCGGGGAACACTGAAGCTTTCTTT. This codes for CASSLAGNTEAFF.

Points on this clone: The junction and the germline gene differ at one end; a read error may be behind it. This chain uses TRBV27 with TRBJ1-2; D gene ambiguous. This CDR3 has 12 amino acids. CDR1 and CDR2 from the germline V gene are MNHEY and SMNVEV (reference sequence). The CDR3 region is CASRTGRLGLDF. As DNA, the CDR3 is TGTGCCAGCAGAACCGGACGGTTGGGCCTCGACTTC.

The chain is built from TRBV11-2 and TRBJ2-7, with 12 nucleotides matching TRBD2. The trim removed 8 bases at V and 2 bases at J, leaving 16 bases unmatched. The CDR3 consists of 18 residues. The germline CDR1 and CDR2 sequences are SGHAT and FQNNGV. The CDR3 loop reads CASFKGLAGGWDTYEQYF. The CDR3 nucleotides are TGTGCCAGCTTCAAAGGTCTAGCGGGAGGGTGGGACACCTACGAGCAGTACTTC. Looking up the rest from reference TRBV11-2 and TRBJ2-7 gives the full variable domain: EAGVAQSPRYKIIEKRQSVAFWCNPISGHATLYWYQQILGQGPKLLIQFQNNGVVDDSQLPKDRFSAERLKGVDSTLKIQPAKLEDSAVYLCASFKGLAGGWDTYEQYFGPGTRLTVT.

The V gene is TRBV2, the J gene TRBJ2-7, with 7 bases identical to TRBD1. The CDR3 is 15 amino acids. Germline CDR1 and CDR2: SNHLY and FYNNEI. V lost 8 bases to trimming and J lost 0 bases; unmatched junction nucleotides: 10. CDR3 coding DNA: TGTGCCAGCGCGGCCCAGGGGGTCCCCTCCTACGAGCAGTACTTC. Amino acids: CASAAQGVPSYEQYF.

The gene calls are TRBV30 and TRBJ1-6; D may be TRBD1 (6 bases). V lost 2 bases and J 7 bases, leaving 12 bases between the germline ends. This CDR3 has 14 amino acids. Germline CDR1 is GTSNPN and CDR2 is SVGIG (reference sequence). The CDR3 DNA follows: TGTGCCTGGAGTCCGGGGGCCGAGAATTCACCCCTCCACTTT. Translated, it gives CAWSPGAENSPLHF.

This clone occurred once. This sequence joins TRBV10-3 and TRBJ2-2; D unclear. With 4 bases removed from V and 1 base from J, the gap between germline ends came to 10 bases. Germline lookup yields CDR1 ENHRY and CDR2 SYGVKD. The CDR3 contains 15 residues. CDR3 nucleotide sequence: TGTGCCATCAGTGGGCTTCCTAAGAACACCGGGGAGCTGTTTTTT. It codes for CAISGLPKNTGELFF.

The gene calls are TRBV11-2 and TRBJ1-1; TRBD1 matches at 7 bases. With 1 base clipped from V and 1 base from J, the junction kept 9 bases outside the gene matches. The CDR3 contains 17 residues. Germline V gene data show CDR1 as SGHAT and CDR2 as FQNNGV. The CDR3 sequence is CASSLVSVRDRNTEAFF. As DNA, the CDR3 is TGTGCCAGCAGCTTAGTCTCTGTTAGGGACAGGAACACTGAAGCTTTCTTT.

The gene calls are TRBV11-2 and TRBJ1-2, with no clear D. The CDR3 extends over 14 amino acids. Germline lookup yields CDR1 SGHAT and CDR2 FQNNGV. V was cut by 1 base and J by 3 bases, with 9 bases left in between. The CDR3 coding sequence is TGTGCCAGCAGCTTAGCCGGCAGCGACTATGGCTACACCTTC. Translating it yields CASSLAGSDYGYTF.

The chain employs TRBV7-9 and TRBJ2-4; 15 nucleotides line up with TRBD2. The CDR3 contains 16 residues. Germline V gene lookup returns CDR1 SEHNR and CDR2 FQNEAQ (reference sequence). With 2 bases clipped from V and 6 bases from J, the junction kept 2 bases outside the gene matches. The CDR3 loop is CASSLSGLAGGNIQYF. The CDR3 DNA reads TGTGCCAGCAGCTTATCGGGACTAGCGGGAGGAAACATTCAGTACTTC.

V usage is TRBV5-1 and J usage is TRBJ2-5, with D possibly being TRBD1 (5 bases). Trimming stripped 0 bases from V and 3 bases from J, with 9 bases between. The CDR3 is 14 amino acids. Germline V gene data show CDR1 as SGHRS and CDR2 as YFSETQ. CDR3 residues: CASSLDRPEETQYF. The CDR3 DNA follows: TGCGCCAGCAGCTTGGACAGGCCTGAAGAGACCCAGTACTTC.

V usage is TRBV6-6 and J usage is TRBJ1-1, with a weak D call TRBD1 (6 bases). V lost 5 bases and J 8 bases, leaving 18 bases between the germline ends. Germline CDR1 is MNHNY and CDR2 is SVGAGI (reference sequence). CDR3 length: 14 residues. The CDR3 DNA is TGTGCCAGCAGTCCGAGACAGGACTATCGGGAAGCTTTCTTT. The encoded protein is CASSPRQDYREAFF.

The CDR3, as DNA: TGTGCCACCCTCCTCAGACAGAACACCGGGGAGCTGTTTTTT. Translating gives CATLLRQNTGELFF. The chain has TRBV10-3 and TRBJ2-2, with D unclear. V dropped 10 bases and J dropped 1 base, with 13 bases sitting between them. This CDR3 has 14 residues. Germline V gene sequence: CDR1 ENHRY, CDR2 SYGVKD.

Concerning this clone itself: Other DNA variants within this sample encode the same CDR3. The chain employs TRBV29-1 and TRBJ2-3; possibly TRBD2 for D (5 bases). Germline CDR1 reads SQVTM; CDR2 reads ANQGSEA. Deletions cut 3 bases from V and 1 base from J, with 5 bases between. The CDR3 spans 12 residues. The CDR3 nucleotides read TGCAGCGTTGAGCGGGGCACAGATACGCAGTATTTT. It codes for CSVERGTDTQYF.

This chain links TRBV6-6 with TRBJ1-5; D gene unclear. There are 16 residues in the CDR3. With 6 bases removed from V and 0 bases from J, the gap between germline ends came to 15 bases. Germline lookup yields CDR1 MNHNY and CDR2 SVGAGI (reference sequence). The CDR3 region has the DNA TGTGCCAGCAGCTCCTCGACAACGACTAGCAATCAGCCCCAGCATTTT. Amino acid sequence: CASSSSTTTSNQPQHF.